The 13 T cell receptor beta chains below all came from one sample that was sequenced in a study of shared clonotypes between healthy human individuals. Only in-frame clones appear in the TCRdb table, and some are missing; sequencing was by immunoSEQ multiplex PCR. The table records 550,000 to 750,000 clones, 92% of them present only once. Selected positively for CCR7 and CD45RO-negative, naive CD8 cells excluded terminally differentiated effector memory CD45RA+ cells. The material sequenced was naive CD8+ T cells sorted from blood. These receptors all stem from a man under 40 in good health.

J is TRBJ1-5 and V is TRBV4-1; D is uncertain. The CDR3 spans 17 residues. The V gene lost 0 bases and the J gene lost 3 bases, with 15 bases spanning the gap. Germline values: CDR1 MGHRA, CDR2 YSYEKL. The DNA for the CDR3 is TGCGCCAGCAGCCAAGATCTTAGGACTAGTAACAATCAGCCCCAGCATTTT. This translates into CASSQDLRTSNNQPQHF.

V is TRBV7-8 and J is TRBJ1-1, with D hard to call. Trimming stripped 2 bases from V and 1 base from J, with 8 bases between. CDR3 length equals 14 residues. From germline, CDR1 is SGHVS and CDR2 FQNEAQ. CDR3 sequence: CASSLNSRNTEAFF. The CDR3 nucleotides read TGTGCCAGCAGCTTAAACAGCCGGAACACTGAAGCTTTCTTT.

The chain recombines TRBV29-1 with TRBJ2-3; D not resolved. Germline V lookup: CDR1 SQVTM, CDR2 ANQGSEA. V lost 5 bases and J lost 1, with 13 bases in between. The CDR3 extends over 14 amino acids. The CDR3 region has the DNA TGCAGCGTTTCCTGGGCCACCCGCACAGATACGCAGTATTTT. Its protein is CSVSWATRTDTQYF.

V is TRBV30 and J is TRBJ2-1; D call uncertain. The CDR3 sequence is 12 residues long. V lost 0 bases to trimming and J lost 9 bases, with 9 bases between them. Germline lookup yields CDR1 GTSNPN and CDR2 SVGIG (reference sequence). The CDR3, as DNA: TGTGCCTGGAGTGTACTGGGGTTTGAGCAGTTCTTC. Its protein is CAWSVLGFEQFF.

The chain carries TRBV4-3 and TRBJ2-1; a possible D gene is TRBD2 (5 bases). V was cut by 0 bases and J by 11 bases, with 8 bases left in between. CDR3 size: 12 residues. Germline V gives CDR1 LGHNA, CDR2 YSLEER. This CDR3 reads CASSQETTKQFF. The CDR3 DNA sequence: TGCGCCAGCAGCCAAGAGACTACCAAGCAGTTCTTC.

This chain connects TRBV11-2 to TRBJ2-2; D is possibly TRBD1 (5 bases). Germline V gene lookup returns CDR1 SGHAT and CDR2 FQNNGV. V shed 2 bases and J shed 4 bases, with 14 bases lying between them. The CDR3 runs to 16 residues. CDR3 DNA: TGTGCCAGCAGCTTATCATATGGGGCAGGCACCGGGGAGCTGTTTTTT. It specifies CASSLSYGAGTGELFF.

The CDR3 DNA sequence: TGTGCCATCAGTGAAACCTATCGGACAGCGAACACTGAAGCTTTCTTT. It is translated as CAISETYRTANTEAFF. The rearrangement links TRBV10-3 to TRBJ1-1; TRBD1 might be the D (6 bases). CDR3 length equals 16 residues. Germline assignment: CDR1 ENHRY and CDR2 SYGVKD. V was cut by 3 bases and J by 1 base, with 15 bases left in between.

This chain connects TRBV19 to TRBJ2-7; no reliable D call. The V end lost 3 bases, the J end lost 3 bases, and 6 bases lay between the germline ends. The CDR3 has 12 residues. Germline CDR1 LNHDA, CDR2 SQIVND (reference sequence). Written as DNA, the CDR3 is TGTGCCAGTAGTATGACCAACTACGAGCAGTACTTC. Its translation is CASSMTNYEQYF.

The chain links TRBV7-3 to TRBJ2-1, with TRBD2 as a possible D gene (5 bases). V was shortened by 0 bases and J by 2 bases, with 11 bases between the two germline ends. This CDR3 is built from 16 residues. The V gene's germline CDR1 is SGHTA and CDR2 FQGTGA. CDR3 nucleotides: TGTGCCAGCAGCTTAACGTCAGGAGGCCCCTACAATGAGCAGTTCTTC. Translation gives CASSLTSGGPYNEQFF.

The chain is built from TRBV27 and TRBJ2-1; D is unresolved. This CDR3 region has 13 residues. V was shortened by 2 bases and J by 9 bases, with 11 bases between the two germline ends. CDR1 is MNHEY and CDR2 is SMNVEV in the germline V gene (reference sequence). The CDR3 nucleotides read TGTGCCAGCAGTTTAGCAACGGGTGGTGAGCAGTTCTTC. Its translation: CASSLATGGEQFF.

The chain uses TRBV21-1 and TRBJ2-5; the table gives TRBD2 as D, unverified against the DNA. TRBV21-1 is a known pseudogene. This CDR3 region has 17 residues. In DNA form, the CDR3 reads TGTGCCAGCAGCATAGAGTCGACTAGCGGGAGAGAGGAGACCCAGTACTTC. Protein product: CASSIESTSGREETQYF.

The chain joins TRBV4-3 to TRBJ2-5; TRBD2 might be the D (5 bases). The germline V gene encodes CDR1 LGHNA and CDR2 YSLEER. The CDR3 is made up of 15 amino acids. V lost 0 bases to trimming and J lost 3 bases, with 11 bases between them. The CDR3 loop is CASSQDRNGKETQYF. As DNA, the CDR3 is TGCGCCAGCAGCCAAGATAGGAACGGGAAAGAGACCCAGTACTTC.

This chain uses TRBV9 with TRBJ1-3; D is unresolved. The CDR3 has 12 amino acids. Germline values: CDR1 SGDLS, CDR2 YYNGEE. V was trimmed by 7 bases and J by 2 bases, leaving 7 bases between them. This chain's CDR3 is CASEGPGNTIYF. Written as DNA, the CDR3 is TGTGCCAGCGAGGGTCCTGGAAACACCATATATTTT. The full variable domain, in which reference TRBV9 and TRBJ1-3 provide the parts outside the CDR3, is DSGVTQTPKHLITATGQRVTLRCSPRSGDLSVYWYQQSLDQGLQFLIQYYNGEERAKGNILERFSAQQFPDLHSELNLSSLELGDSALYFCASEGPGNTIYFGEGSWLTVV.